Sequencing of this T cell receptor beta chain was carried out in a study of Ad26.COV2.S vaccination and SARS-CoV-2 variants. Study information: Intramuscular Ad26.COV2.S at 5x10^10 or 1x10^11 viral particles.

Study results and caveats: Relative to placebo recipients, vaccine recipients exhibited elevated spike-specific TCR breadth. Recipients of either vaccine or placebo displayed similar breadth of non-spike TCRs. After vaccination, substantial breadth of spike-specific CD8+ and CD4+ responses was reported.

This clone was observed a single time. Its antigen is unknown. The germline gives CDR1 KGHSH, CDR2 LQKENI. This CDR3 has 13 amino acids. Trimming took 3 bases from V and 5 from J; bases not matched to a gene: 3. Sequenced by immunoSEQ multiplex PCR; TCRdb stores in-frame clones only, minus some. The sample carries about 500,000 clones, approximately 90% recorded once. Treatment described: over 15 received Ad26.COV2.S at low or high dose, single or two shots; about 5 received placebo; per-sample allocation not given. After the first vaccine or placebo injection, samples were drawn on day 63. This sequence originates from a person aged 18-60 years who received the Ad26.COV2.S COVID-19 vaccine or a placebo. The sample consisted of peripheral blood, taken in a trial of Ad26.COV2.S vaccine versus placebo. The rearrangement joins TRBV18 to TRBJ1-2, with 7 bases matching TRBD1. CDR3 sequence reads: CASSPGTAYGYTF. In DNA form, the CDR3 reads TGTGCCAGCTCACCCGGGACAGCATATGGCTACACCTTC.